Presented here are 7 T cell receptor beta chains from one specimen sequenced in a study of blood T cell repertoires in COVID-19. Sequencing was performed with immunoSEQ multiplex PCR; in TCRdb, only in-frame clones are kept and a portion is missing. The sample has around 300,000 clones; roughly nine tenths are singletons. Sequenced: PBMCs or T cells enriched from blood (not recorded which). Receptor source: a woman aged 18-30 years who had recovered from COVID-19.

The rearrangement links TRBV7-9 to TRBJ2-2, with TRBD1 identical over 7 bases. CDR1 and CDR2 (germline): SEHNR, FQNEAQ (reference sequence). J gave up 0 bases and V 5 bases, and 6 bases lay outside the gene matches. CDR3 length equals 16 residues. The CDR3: CASSEGQPTNTGELFF. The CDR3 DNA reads TGTGCCAGCAGCGAGGGACAGCCTACGAACACCGGGGAGCTGTTTTTT. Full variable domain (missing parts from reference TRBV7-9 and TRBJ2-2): DTGVSQNPRHKITKRGQNVTFRCDPISEHNRLYWYRQTLGQGPEFLTYFQNEAQLEKSRLLSDRFSAERPKGSFSTLEIQRTEQGDSAMYLCASSEGQPTNTGELFFGEGSRLTVL.

The CDR3 DNA is TGTGCCAGCAGCCCCTTGCGGGCCGGGGGAACAGATACGCAGTATTTT. Translating it yields CASSPLRAGGTDTQYF. This rearrangement joins TRBV7-9 to TRBJ2-3, with D maybe TRBD2 (6 bases). V lost 5 bases and J lost 3, with 18 bases in between. CDR1 and CDR2 (germline): SEHNR, FQNEAQ (reference sequence). The CDR3 is 16 residues long. The full variable domain, with the rest looked up from reference TRBV7-9 and TRBJ2-3, is DTGVSQNPRHKITKRGQNVTFRCDPISEHNRLYWYRQTLGQGPEFLTYFQNEAQLEKSRLLSDRFSAERPKGSFSTLEIQRTEQGDSAMYLCASSPLRAGGTDTQYFGPGTRLTVL.

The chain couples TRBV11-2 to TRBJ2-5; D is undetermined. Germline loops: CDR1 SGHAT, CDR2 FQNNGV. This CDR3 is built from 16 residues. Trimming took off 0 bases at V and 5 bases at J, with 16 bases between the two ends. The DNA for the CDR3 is TGTGCCAGCAGCTTAGATGAGCAGAGCCTCAGGGAGACCCAGTACTTC. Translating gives CASSLDEQSLRETQYF.

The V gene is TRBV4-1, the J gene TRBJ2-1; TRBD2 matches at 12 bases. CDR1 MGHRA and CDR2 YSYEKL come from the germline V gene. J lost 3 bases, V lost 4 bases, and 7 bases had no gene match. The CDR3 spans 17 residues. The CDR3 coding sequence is TGCGCCAGCAGCCCGATACAGACTAGCGGGGGCTACAATGAGCAGTTCTTC. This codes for CASSPIQTSGGYNEQFF.

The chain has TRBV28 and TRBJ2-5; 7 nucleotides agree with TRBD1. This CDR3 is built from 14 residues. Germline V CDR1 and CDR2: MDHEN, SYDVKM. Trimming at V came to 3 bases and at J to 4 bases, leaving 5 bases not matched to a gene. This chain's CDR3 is CASSFLRDRETQYF. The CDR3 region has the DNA TGTGCCAGCAGTTTTCTTCGGGACAGAGAGACCCAGTACTTC.

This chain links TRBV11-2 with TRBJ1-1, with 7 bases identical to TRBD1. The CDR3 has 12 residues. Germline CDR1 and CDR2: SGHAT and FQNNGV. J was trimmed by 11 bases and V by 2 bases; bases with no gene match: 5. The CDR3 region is CASSLKVDRAFF. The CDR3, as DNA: TGTGCCAGCAGCTTAAAGGTGGACAGGGCTTTCTTT.

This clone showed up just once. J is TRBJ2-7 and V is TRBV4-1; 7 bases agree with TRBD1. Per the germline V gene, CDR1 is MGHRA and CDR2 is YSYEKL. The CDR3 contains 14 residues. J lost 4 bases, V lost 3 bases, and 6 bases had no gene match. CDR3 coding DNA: TGCGCCAGCAGCCATACGGGGACAGAGTACGAGCAGTACTTC. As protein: CASSHTGTEYEQYF.